One and the same sample provided the 24 T cell receptor beta chains below, sequenced in a study of T cell responses to AZD1222 COVID-19 vaccine. Generated by immunoSEQ multiplex PCR, the TCRdb table keeps only in-frame clones and is missing some. Here the sample spans around 99,000 clones, about 85% being singletons. Sequenced material: peripheral blood, taken on day 0 of AZD1222 vaccination. Source of these receptors: an adult in good health.

This clone was seen once. The chain links TRBV4-2 to TRBJ2-7; D may be TRBD2 (6 bases). This CDR3 spans 16 amino acids. Trimming pared 2 bases from V and 1 base from J, leaving 15 bases between. Germline CDR1 is LGHNA and CDR2 is YNFKEQ. For the CDR3, the DNA is TGTGCCAGCAGCCAACCTGGGGGGACTGGATCCTACGAGCAGTACTTC. Encoded protein: CASSQPGGTGSYEQYF.

The CDR3 region has the DNA TGTGCCAGCAGCCCCTCTGAGATCAAAAATGAGCAGTTCTTC. The encoded protein is CASSPSEIKNEQFF. The chain carries TRBV3-1 (or the pseudogene TRBV3-2) and TRBJ2-1, with D unclear. The germline V gene encodes CDR1 LGHDT and CDR2 YNNKEL (reference sequence). This CDR3 comprises 14 residues. V dropped 4 bases and J dropped 7 bases, with 14 bases sitting between them.

The chain has TRBV27 and TRBJ1-2, with 9 bases aligning to TRBD1. CDR3 length: 14 amino acids. CDR1 and CDR2 from the germline V gene are MNHEY and SMNVEV (reference sequence). V was pared by 8 bases and J by 2 bases, with 6 bases of the junction left unmatched. The CDR3 DNA reads TGTGCCAGCGGGTTTGGACAGGGGAACTATGGCTACACCTTC. This gives the protein CASGFGQGNYGYTF.

The V and J genes are TRBV13 and TRBJ2-1; D may be TRBD1 (6 bases). V lost 2 bases and J 8 bases, leaving 10 bases between the germline ends. This CDR3 spans 13 amino acids. CDR1 and CDR2 (germline): PRHDT, FYEKMQ (reference sequence). The CDR3 loop is CASSLSRGDEQFF. The CDR3 region has the DNA TGTGCCAGCAGCTTATCCAGGGGCGATGAGCAGTTCTTC.

This chain uses TRBV27 with TRBJ1-2; 8 nucleotides line up with TRBD1. The germline V gene encodes CDR1 MNHEY and CDR2 SMNVEV (reference sequence). This CDR3 comprises 18 residues. Germline trimming cut 8 bases from V and 0 bases from J; bases unmatched to any gene: 17. CDR3 in DNA: TGTGCCAGCGCAAGACTCTCAGGGGGCGTCTCTACTAACTATGGCTACACCTTC. Amino acids: CASARLSGGVSTNYGYTF.

This clone was counted between two and nine times. The gene calls are TRBV19 and TRBJ1-1; unclear D gene. Germline V gene sequence: CDR1 LNHDA, CDR2 SQIVND (reference sequence). The CDR3 extends over 11 amino acids. V lost 10 bases and J lost 1, with 7 bases in between. CDR3 loop: CATYRNTEAFF. The CDR3 DNA is TGTGCCACCTACAGGAACACTGAAGCTTTCTTT.

This clone was seen only once. V usage is TRBV15 and J usage is TRBJ1-2, with D perhaps TRBD1 (5 bases). Germline V CDR1 and CDR2: LNHNV, YYDKDF (reference sequence). CDR3 size: 12 residues. The V gene lost 0 bases and the J gene lost 13 bases, with 12 bases spanning the gap. In DNA form, the CDR3 reads TGTGCCACCAGCAGAGATCGGGGCAGCGGCACCTTC. Its translation: CATSRDRGSGTF.

The table lists this clone with a count of one. This rearrangement joins TRBV27 to TRBJ2-3; 9 nucleotides align to TRBD2. The germline V gene has CDR1 MNHEY and CDR2 SMNVEV (reference sequence). CDR3 size: 15 residues. The ends lost 6 bases at V and 2 bases at J; junction bases unmatched: 6. CDR3 sequence: CASRSGGTITDTQYF. CDR3 nucleotide sequence: TGTGCCAGCAGAAGCGGGGGGACAATCACAGATACGCAGTATTTT.

This sequence joins TRBV19 and TRBJ2-1; 9 nucleotides line up with TRBD1. Germline CDR1 is LNHDA and CDR2 is SQIVND (reference sequence). The length of the CDR3 is 15 residues. V trimming: 4 bases; J trimming: 5 bases; junction bases outside the gene matches: 6. In DNA form, the CDR3 reads TGTGCCAGTAGTACCCGACAGGGGGTCGACAATGAGCAGTTCTTC. This gives the protein CASSTRQGVDNEQFF. Full variable domain (outside the CDR3, taken from reference TRBV19 and TRBJ2-1): DGGITQSPKYLFRKEGQNVTLSCEQNLNHDAMYWYRQDPGQGLRLIYYSQIVNDFQKGDIAEGYSVSREKKESFPLTVTSAQKNPTAFYLCASSTRQGVDNEQFFGPGTRLTVL.

This clone was found once. J is TRBJ2-2 and V is TRBV29-1, with a weak D call TRBD1 (5 bases). The CDR3 extends over 13 amino acids. The V gene's germline CDR1 is SQVTM and CDR2 ANQGSEA. Trimming removed 3 bases at V and 4 bases at J, with 9 bases between. Here the CDR3 DNA reads TGCAGCGTTGACGGAAGGGGCACCGGGGAGCTGTTTTTT. It specifies CSVDGRGTGELFF.

This clone came up once. V and J are TRBV7-2 and TRBJ2-3; D assignment may be TRBD1 or TRBD2 (6 bases each). Germline V gene data show CDR1 as SGHTA and CDR2 as FQGNSA. Deletions cut 1 base from V and 0 bases from J, with 20 bases between. The CDR3 runs to 19 residues. CDR3 in DNA: TGTGCCAGCAGCTTAGAAGGGGGGCTAGCAGTTTCTAGCACAGATACGCAGTATTTT. This encodes CASSLEGGLAVSSTDTQYF. Variable domain in full (rest from reference TRBV7-2 and TRBJ2-3): GAGVSQSPSNKVTEKGKDVELRCDPISGHTALYWYRQSLGQGLEFLIYFQGNSAPDKSGLPSDRFSAERTGGSVSTLTIQRTQQEDSAVYLCASSLEGGLAVSSTDTQYFGPGTRLTVL.

The chain joins TRBV9 to TRBJ2-2; TRBD1 aligns across 7 bases. The germline V gene encodes CDR1 SGDLS and CDR2 YYNGEE. CDR3 length equals 14 residues. Trimming at V came to 0 bases and at J to 6 bases, leaving 2 bases not matched to a gene. This chain's CDR3 is CASSVGQGAGELFF. For the CDR3, the DNA is TGTGCCAGCAGCGTAGGACAGGGAGCCGGGGAGCTGTTTTTT.

This chain joins TRBV6-5 and TRBJ1-5, with D possibly matching TRBD1 (5 bases). This CDR3 spans 15 amino acids. Germline loops: CDR1 MNHEY, CDR2 SVGAGI. Trimming left V 8 bases short and J 6 bases short, with 20 bases between. The CDR3 loop is CASRRGWGVSQPQHF. As DNA, the CDR3 is TGTGCCAGCCGAAGGGGATGGGGGGTAAGTCAGCCCCAGCATTTT.

This rearrangement joins TRBV7-8 to TRBJ2-5, with D unclear. The V end lost 3 bases, the J end lost 5 bases, and 10 bases lay between the germline ends. The CDR3 sequence is 13 residues long. The germline CDR1 and CDR2 sequences are SGHVS and FQNEAQ. Here the CDR3 reads CASSFQARETQYF. CDR3 in DNA: TGTGCCAGCAGCTTTCAGGCCCGGGAGACCCAGTACTTC.

The CDR3 sequence is CASSRQVNEKLFF. CDR3 in DNA: TGTGCCAGCAGTCGACAGGTTAATGAAAAACTGTTTTTT. The V call is TRBV14, the J call TRBJ1-4, with D maybe TRBD1 (6 bases). V gave up 6 bases and J gave up 4 bases, with 9 bases separating them. Germline CDR1 SGHDN, CDR2 FVKESK. CDR3 length: 13 residues. Supplemented by reference TRBV14 and TRBJ1-4, the full variable domain reads EAGVTQFPSHSVIEKGQTVTLRCDPISGHDNLYWYRRVMGKEIKFLLHFVKESKQDESGMPNNRFLAERTGGTYSTLKVQPAELEDSGVYFCASSRQVNEKLFFGSGTQLSVL.

This chain connects TRBV3-1 (or the pseudogene TRBV3-2) to TRBJ1-6; no clear D. Trimming cost V 4 bases and J 10 bases, with 5 bases left between them. The length of the CDR3 is 11 residues. Germline V gives CDR1 LGHDT, CDR2 YNNKEL (reference sequence). The CDR3 reads CASSLRSPLHF. DNA of the CDR3: TGTGCCAGCAGCCTCCGATCACCCCTCCACTTT.

This clone occurred once. The V and J genes are TRBV6-2 or TRBV6-3 and TRBJ2-7; a weak D match, TRBD2 (7 bases). V was pared by 4 bases and J by 5 bases, with 15 bases between. The CDR3 has 14 residues. Germline CDR1 reads MNHEY; CDR2 reads SVGEGT. The CDR3, as DNA: TGTGCCAGCAGTTGGGGGGGCTCTCATGACGAGCAGTACTTC. Its protein is CASSWGGSHDEQYF.

V usage is TRBV12-3 or TRBV12-4 and J usage is TRBJ1-2, with D unresolved. This CDR3 has 12 amino acids. V lost 3 bases to trimming and J lost 6 bases, with 8 bases between them. The CDR3 DNA follows: TGTGCCAGCAGTTTGTCCGGGAATGGCTACACCTTC. Protein product: CASSLSGNGYTF.

The chain is built from TRBV4-3 and TRBJ2-3; D not certain. Trimming pared 1 base from V and 4 bases from J, leaving 12 bases between. Germline V CDR1 and CDR2: LGHNA, YSLEER. The CDR3 is 15 residues long. CDR3 bases: TGCGCCAGCAGCCAAGCACGGTCCACCGCAGATACGCAGTATTTT. Amino acid sequence: CASSQARSTADTQYF.

The chain links TRBV10-3 to TRBJ2-7; D ambiguous. Looked up from germline, CDR1 is ENHRY and CDR2 is SYGVKD. Between the trimmed V and J ends, which lost 3 bases and 5 bases, there was a span of 8 bases. CDR3 length equals 12 residues. CDR3 in amino acids: CAISESRDEQYF. CDR3 DNA: TGTGCCATCAGTGAAAGTAGAGACGAGCAGTACTTC.

The chain employs TRBV18 and TRBJ2-5; D tentatively fits TRBD1 or TRBD2 (5 bases each). This CDR3 is 15 amino acids long. Germline CDR1 is KGHSH and CDR2 is LQKENI. The ends were cut back, 1 base at V and 5 bases at J, with 14 bases in the middle. The DNA of the CDR3 is TGTGCCAGCTCACCACTTGGAGTCAGGGAGGAGACCCAGTACTTC. This translates into CASSPLGVREETQYF.

The chain links TRBV9 to TRBJ1-5; weak D call: TRBD1 (6 bases). The CDR3 runs to 14 residues. Germline values: CDR1 SGDLS, CDR2 YYNGEE. Trimming took off 2 bases at V and 3 bases at J, with 9 bases between the two ends. CDR3 protein: CASSVSGANQPQHF. In DNA, the CDR3 is TGTGCCAGCAGCGTGTCAGGGGCCAATCAGCCCCAGCATTTT.

The chain is built from TRBV6-1 and TRBJ1-1; D remains unclear. In germline, CDR1 is MNHNS, CDR2 SASEGT. V was clipped by 6 bases and J by 5 bases, with 7 bases between them. The CDR3 covers 11 residues. The CDR3 sequence: CASSLSTEAFF. CDR3 coding DNA: TGTGCCAGCAGCTTGTCGACTGAAGCTTTCTTT.

The chain uses TRBV18 and TRBJ2-3; D gene uncertain. CDR3 length: 11 amino acids. Germline V gives CDR1 KGHSH, CDR2 LQKENI. V shed 8 bases and J shed 3 bases, with 6 bases lying between them. In DNA, the CDR3 is TGTGCCAGCACGACAACAGATACGCAGTATTTT. As protein: CASTTTDTQYF.